This T cell receptor (beta chain) was identified in a study of post-analysis software for immune sequencing data. As for the study in general: There were relapsing-remitting, secondary progressive and progressive-relapsing multiple sclerosis among the disease courses included.

Researchers reported that TCR beta cDNA libraries carried unique molecular identifiers. TCRdb called the PCR reads again in MiXCR, with one record for every CDR3 protein. The table shows about 190,000 distinct CDR3 sequences, with roughly 30% occurring only once. This clonotype was seen a handful of times. What it binds is not known. The germline V and J ends were trimmed by 8 bases and 7 bases, with 21 bases remaining between them. The CDR3 sequence is 16 residues long. Germline V CDR1 and CDR2: SGHTA, FQGNSA. Points from the study as a whole: Higher frequency in patients than in controls was seen for several TRBV segments, with TRBV5-6, TRBV5-1 and TRBV20-1 among them. When the samples were clustered directly with F measure, those that had been prepared in the same batch showed strong co-clustering.

J is TRBJ1-6 and V is TRBV7-2; weak D call: TRBD1 (5 bases). The sequence derives from a girl aged 2 to 17 with multiple sclerosis. The sequencing sample was made of blood. As DNA, the CDR3 is TGTGCCAGCTCCTGGACCGGGGGGATAGGCAATTCACCCCTCCACTTT. Protein sequence: CASSWTGGIGNSPLHF.